The 22 T cell receptor beta chains below come from one sample, sequenced in a study of blood T cell repertoires in COVID-19. Measured with immunoSEQ multiplex PCR; TCRdb has only the in-frame clones, and not every one. The sample includes more than 120,000 clones, roughly 80% seen only once; the top ten take roughly 4.4%. The sequenced sample consisted of peripheral blood. The receptors derive from a human donor in a cohort sampled during active COVID-19.

This chain uses TRBV20-1 with TRBJ1-4, with D possibly being TRBD1 (5 bases). Germline V lookup: CDR1 DFQATT, CDR2 SNEGSKA (reference sequence). The CDR3 covers 14 residues. Trimming removed 3 bases at V and 12 bases at J, with 20 bases between. The CDR3 nucleotides are TGCAGTGCTAGTCTTATCGGGGGATGGAGGGAACTGTTTTTT. This translates into CSASLIGGWRELFF.

The table lists this clone with a count of one. CDR3 sequence: CASRRVYGNEKLFF. CDR3 coding DNA: TGCGCCAGCAGGAGGGTCTATGGTAATGAAAAACTGTTTTTT. This chain connects TRBV5-1 to TRBJ1-4, with D hard to call. This CDR3 is 14 amino acids long. V shed 5 bases and J shed 4 bases, with 12 bases lying between them. Germline V gene data show CDR1 as SGHRS and CDR2 as YFSETQ.

V is TRBV7-3 and J is TRBJ2-2; TRBD1 matches 8 bases. V trimming: 5 bases; J trimming: 4 bases; junction bases outside the gene matches: 9. CDR1 and CDR2 from the germline V gene are SGHTA and FQGTGA. The CDR3 is 16 residues long. The CDR3 sequence is CASSASGGAGTGELFF. CDR3 sequence (DNA): TGTGCCAGCAGCGCCTCAGGGGGCGCGGGCACCGGGGAGCTGTTTTTT. The complete variable domain, with remaining parts taken from reference TRBV7-3 and TRBJ2-2, reads GAGVSQTPSNKVTEKGKYVELRCDPISGHTALYWYRQSLGQGPEFLIYFQGTGAADDSGLPNDRFFAVRPEGSVSTLKIQRTERGDSAVYLCASSASGGAGTGELFFGEGSRLTVL.

The chain carries TRBV2 and TRBJ1-2; TRBD1 agrees at 8 bases. V was clipped by 3 bases and J by 7 bases; unmatched bases: 7. Germline CDR1 SNHLY, CDR2 FYNNEI. The CDR3 consists of 14 residues. CDR3 bases: TGTGCCAGCAGTGATCCGGGACAGGCGGGTGGCTACACCTTC. Translating it yields CASSDPGQAGGYTF. The full variable domain, completed using reference TRBV2 and TRBJ1-2, is EPEVTQTPSHQVTQMGQEVILRCVPISNHLYFYWYRQILGQKVEFLVSFYNNEISEKSEIFDDQFSVERPDGSNFTLKIRSTKLEDSAMYFCASSDPGQAGGYTFGSGTRLTVV.

The rearrangement joins TRBV6-5 to TRBJ2-7; tentatively, D is TRBD1 (5 bases). The CDR3 is 15 residues long. CDR1 is MNHEY and CDR2 is SVGAGI in the germline V gene. Trimming took 6 bases from V and 0 from J, leaving 15 bases between them. Here the CDR3 reads CASRKKVTASYEQYF. CDR3 nucleotides: TGTGCCAGCAGAAAGAAGGTGACAGCCTCCTACGAGCAGTACTTC.

The chain combines TRBV6-6 with TRBJ2-5, with a possible D match to TRBD1 (5 bases). Trimming shortened V by 6 bases and J by 3 bases, and 11 bases separated the two germline ends. CDR1 is MNHNY and CDR2 is SVGAGI in the germline V gene (reference sequence). The CDR3 has 13 residues. CDR3 DNA sequence: TGTGCCAGCAGCCAGGGCGTGGAAGAGACCCAGTACTTC. Translating it yields CASSQGVEETQYF.

J is TRBJ2-5 and V is TRBV20-1; D possibly corresponds to TRBD2 (5 bases). CDR3 size: 14 residues. V dropped 3 bases and J dropped 5 bases, with 16 bases sitting between them. Germline loops: CDR1 DFQATT, CDR2 SNEGSKA (reference sequence). CDR3 loop: CSASGGRLGETQYF. The CDR3 nucleotides are TGCAGTGCTAGTGGTGGGAGACTGGGGGAGACCCAGTACTTC.

The chain employs TRBV28 and TRBJ1-4, with a possible D match to TRBD1 (6 bases). The CDR3 spans 14 residues. Germline V lookup: CDR1 MDHEN, CDR2 SYDVKM. Trimming took 8 bases from V and 5 from J, leaving 15 bases between them. This chain's CDR3 is CASRPGQRNEKLFF. In DNA form, the CDR3 reads TGTGCCAGCCGGCCGGGACAAAGGAATGAAAAACTGTTTTTT. The full variable domain, its missing parts supplied by reference TRBV28 and TRBJ1-4, is DVKVTQSSRYLVKRTGEKVFLECVQDMDHENMFWYRQDPGLGLRLIYFSYDVKMKEKGDIPEGYSVSREKKERFSLILESASTNQTSMYLCASRPGQRNEKLFFGSGTQLSVL.

The CDR3 reads CASSYSLGAGANVLTF. CDR3 in DNA: TGTGCCAGCAGTTACTCGCTGGGGGCCGGGGCCAACGTCCTGACTTTC. The V gene is TRBV6-6, the J gene TRBJ2-6; D possibly corresponds to TRBD1 (6 bases). V was cut by 0 bases and J by 4 bases, with 10 bases left in between. This CDR3 spans 16 amino acids. From germline, CDR1 is MNHNY and CDR2 SVGAGI (reference sequence).

The rearrangement links TRBV18 to TRBJ2-1; 8 bases line up with TRBD1. Per the germline V gene, CDR1 is KGHSH and CDR2 is LQKENI. The CDR3 loop spans 15 amino acids. The V gene end was trimmed by 3 bases and the J gene end by 7 bases; junction bases not matched to a gene: 8. The CDR3 is CASSPLDRGANEQFF. In DNA form, the CDR3 reads TGTGCCAGCTCACCTCTAGACAGGGGCGCGAATGAGCAGTTCTTC. The full variable domain, in which reference TRBV18 and TRBJ2-1 provide the parts outside the CDR3, is NAGVMQNPRHLVRRRGQEARLRCSPMKGHSHVYWYRQLPEEGLKFMVYLQKENIIDESGMPKERFSAEFPKEGPSILRIQQVVRGDSAAYFCASSPLDRGANEQFFGPGTRLTVL.

The chain links TRBV5-8 to TRBJ2-5, with D possibly being TRBD2 (5 bases). V was cut by 4 bases and J by 5 bases, with 12 bases left in between. CDR3 size: 13 residues. Germline assignment: CDR1 SGHTS and CDR2 YDEGEE. The DNA of the CDR3 is TGTGCCAGCAGCGTAAGCGGAGGCGAGACCCAGTACTTC. As protein: CASSVSGGETQYF. Variable domain in full (rest from reference TRBV5-8 and TRBJ2-5): EAGVTQSPTHLIKTRGQQATLRCSPISGHTSVYWYQQALGLGLQFLLWYDEGEERNRGNFPPRFSGRQFPNYSSELNVNALELEDSALYLCASSVSGGETQYFGPGTRLLVL.

V gene TRBV2 combines with J gene TRBJ1-2; tentative D call: TRBD1 (5 bases). CDR3 length: 12 residues. Germline V gene lookup returns CDR1 SNHLY and CDR2 FYNNEI. The V and J ends lost 3 bases and 7 bases respectively, with 9 bases between them. This CDR3 is CASSDVGGGYTF. CDR3 nucleotides: TGTGCCAGCAGTGACGTGGGGGGTGGCTACACCTTC.

The chain recombines TRBV28 with TRBJ1-1; 9 bases map to TRBD1. There are 15 residues in the CDR3. Unmatched junction bases numbered 7, after V lost 8 bases and J lost 0 bases. Germline CDR1 reads MDHEN; CDR2 reads SYDVKM. The CDR3 protein is CASADRQGVNTEAFF. The CDR3 DNA reads TGTGCCAGCGCAGACCGACAGGGGGTGAACACTGAAGCTTTCTTT. Using reference TRBV28 and TRBJ1-1 for the parts outside the CDR3, the full variable domain is DVKVTQSSRYLVKRTGEKVFLECVQDMDHENMFWYRQDPGLGLRLIYFSYDVKMKEKGDIPEGYSVSREKKERFSLILESASTNQTSMYLCASADRQGVNTEAFFGQGTRLTVV.

The chain combines TRBV20-1 with TRBJ2-2; D gene unclear. The CDR3 sequence is 16 residues long. Trimming removed 3 bases at V and 0 bases at J, with 14 bases between. The germline gives CDR1 DFQATT, CDR2 SNEGSKA (reference sequence). This chain's CDR3 is CSASLFGSSNTGELFF. CDR3 nucleotides: TGCAGTGCTAGTCTATTCGGGTCCTCGAACACCGGGGAGCTGTTTTTT.

The chain recombines TRBV5-1 with TRBJ1-4; the match to TRBD1 covers 7 bases. The CDR3 contains 16 residues. CDR1 and CDR2 from the germline V gene are SGHRS and YFSETQ. Unmatched junction bases numbered 7, after V lost 1 base and J lost 4 bases. CDR3 bases: TGCGCCAGCAGCTTGCCCCGGGACAGCGTTAATGAAAAACTGTTTTTT. Its translation is CASSLPRDSVNEKLFF.

The chain employs TRBV7-3 and TRBJ2-3; 15 nucleotides line up with TRBD2. Germline assignment: CDR1 SGHTA and CDR2 FQGTGA. V dropped 5 bases and J dropped 5; count of bases not matched to a gene: 5. The CDR3 spans 16 residues. The CDR3 loop reads CASSNRGLAGGDTQYF. CDR3 sequence (DNA): TGTGCCAGCAGCAACCGGGGACTAGCGGGGGGAGATACGCAGTATTTT.

The CDR3 is CASSESSGVTGEAFF. The CDR3 coding sequence is TGTGCCAGCAGTGAATCTTCGGGGGTAACCGGTGAAGCTTTCTTT. The V and J genes are TRBV2 and TRBJ1-1, with a tentative D call TRBD1 (5 bases). The CDR3 sequence is 15 residues long. Germline V gives CDR1 SNHLY, CDR2 FYNNEI. Trimming left V 2 bases short and J 7 bases short, with 17 bases between.

This chain joins TRBV18 and TRBJ1-2, with 9 bases matching TRBD1. Germline V gene lookup returns CDR1 KGHSH and CDR2 LQKENI. CDR3 size: 17 residues. Trimming at V came to 1 base and at J to 1 base, leaving 7 bases not matched to a gene. CDR3 in amino acids: CASSPRDRVEFNYGYTF. The CDR3 region has the DNA TGTGCCAGCTCACCACGGGACAGGGTCGAGTTTAACTATGGCTACACCTTC.

V usage is TRBV6-6 and J usage is TRBJ2-5, with TRBD1 matching over 8 bases. V shed 7 bases and J 5 bases; nucleotides not matched to a gene: 9. This CDR3 is 14 amino acids long. Per germline, CDR1 MNHNY and CDR2 SVGAGI (reference sequence). CDR3 in DNA: TGTGCCAGCACGCAGGGGGCCGGTAGGGAGACCCAGTACTTC. This translates into CASTQGAGRETQYF.

This rearrangement joins TRBV18 to TRBJ2-6; no firm D call. CDR3 length equals 14 residues. From germline, CDR1 is KGHSH and CDR2 LQKENI. The germline V and J ends were trimmed by 5 bases and 0 bases, with 5 bases remaining between them. The CDR3 region has the DNA TGTGCCAGCTCATCTCTCTCTGGGGCCAACGTCCTGACTTTC. Protein: CASSSLSGANVLTF.

J is TRBJ1-5 and V is TRBV19, with 7 positions matching TRBD1. Germline V lookup: CDR1 LNHDA, CDR2 SQIVND (reference sequence). CDR3 length equals 12 residues. The V and J ends lost 10 bases and 7 bases, in that order; junction bases with no gene match: 7. CDR3 in DNA: TGTGCCACCTCACAGGGGTTACAGCCCCAGCATTTT. It codes for CATSQGLQPQHF.

The rearrangement joins TRBV5-1 to TRBJ2-1; 8 nucleotides align to TRBD1. Trimming at V came to 4 bases and at J to 7 bases, leaving 10 bases not matched to a gene. The CDR3 covers 15 residues. The germline V gene has CDR1 SGHRS and CDR2 YFSETQ. CDR3 DNA: TGCGCCAGCAGCCGACAGGGGACCGTCACGAATGAGCAGTTCTTC. Protein: CASSRQGTVTNEQFF.